This TCR beta chain emerged from a study of spatial heterogeneity in lung cancer. Study context: Each time, sequencing found more beta-chain sequences than alpha-chain sequences.

V was trimmed by 4 bases and J by 5 bases, leaving 18 bases between them. The CDR3 is 15 residues long. Germline V gene data show CDR1 as KGHSH and CDR2 as LQKENI. A unique molecular identifier was attached to every TCR cDNA molecule. TCRdb recomputed calls from the 5' RACE reads with MiXCR, one row per CDR3 protein. The table records tens of thousands of distinct CDR3 sequences, around 13% of them present only once. Specified time point: sample taken at primary tumor resection. The authors sequenced whole RNA from tumor, nontumor lung or frozen PBMC without sorting. The cohort: over 65 early-stage, untreated non-small cell lung cancer patients. This clonotype turned up a few times.

The sample here was PBMCs, taken at surgery. The chain couples TRBV18 to TRBJ2-7; the D is unclear. The sequence was collected from a male donor with early-stage non-small cell lung cancer. The DNA for the CDR3 is TGTGCCAGCTCACTAAATCAGGCCCTTCGGGACGAGCAGTACTTC. Translation gives CASSLNQALRDEQYF.